The 6 T cell receptor beta chains below come from one sample, sequenced in a study of cytomegalovirus exposure and HLA in healthy donors. Primers included in the PCR were 60 Vbeta and 13 Jbeta primers. Assay: immunoSEQ multiplex PCR; the TCRdb copy retains only in-frame clones and omits some. This sample's table reports about 140,000 clones. The material sequenced was PBMCs. The receptors stem from a male donor in good health and CMV-seronegative.

The chain joins TRBV7-2 to TRBJ2-5; TRBD1 matches at 7 bases. Germline V CDR1 and CDR2: SGHTA, FQGNSA. The J segment lost 4 bases and the V segment lost 7 bases, leaving 6 bases of the junction unmatched. CDR3 size: 13 residues. The DNA for the CDR3 is TGTGCCAGCAACCCACAGGGGCGAGAGACCCAGTACTTC. It yields the protein CASNPQGRETQYF.

The CDR3 spells CASSLAGQGNTDTQYF. DNA of the CDR3: TGTGCCAGCAGCTTAGCAGGACAGGGCAACACAGATACGCAGTATTTT. The chain is built from TRBV7-9 and TRBJ2-3, with 8 nucleotides matching TRBD1. After removal of 0 bases from V and 2 bases from J, the junction contained 4 bases not matched to a gene. CDR1 SEHNR and CDR2 FQNEAQ come from the germline V gene (reference sequence). CDR3 length: 16 amino acids.

The rearrangement joins TRBV7-8 to TRBJ1-2; D gene unclear. Germline CDR1 and CDR2: SGHVS and FQNEAQ. Trimming shortened V by 5 bases and J by 2 bases, and 9 bases separated the two germline ends. There are 13 residues in the CDR3. The CDR3 spells CASSRGANYGYTF. CDR3 bases: TGTGCCAGCAGCCGAGGAGCGAACTATGGCTACACCTTC.

The V call is TRBV7-9, the J call TRBJ1-5, with 9 bases that match TRBD1. Germline values: CDR1 SEHNR, CDR2 FQNEAQ (reference sequence). This CDR3 is 16 amino acids long. J lost 3 bases, V lost 5 bases, and 8 bases had no gene match. In DNA, the CDR3 is TGTGCCAGCAGCAAGGCGACAGGGGGGGTCAATCAGCCCCAGCATTTT. Amino acids: CASSKATGGVNQPQHF.

V and J are TRBV18 and TRBJ1-4, with D perhaps TRBD1 (5 bases). The CDR3 is 13 amino acids. Trimming left V 3 bases short and J 5 bases short, with 7 bases between. Germline-derived CDR1 and CDR2 are KGHSH and LQKENI. CDR3 DNA: TGTGCCAGCTCACCGACAGACAATGAAAAACTGTTTTTT. The encoded protein is CASSPTDNEKLFF.

V usage is TRBV29-1 and J usage is TRBJ2-3; D gene unclear. V was trimmed by 3 bases and J by 2 bases, leaving 9 bases between them. CDR1 and CDR2 from the germline V gene are SQVTM and ANQGSEA. This CDR3 contains 13 residues. The CDR3 sequence is CSVEGRYTDTQYF. The CDR3 DNA sequence: TGCAGCGTTGAGGGCAGGTACACAGATACGCAGTATTTT.